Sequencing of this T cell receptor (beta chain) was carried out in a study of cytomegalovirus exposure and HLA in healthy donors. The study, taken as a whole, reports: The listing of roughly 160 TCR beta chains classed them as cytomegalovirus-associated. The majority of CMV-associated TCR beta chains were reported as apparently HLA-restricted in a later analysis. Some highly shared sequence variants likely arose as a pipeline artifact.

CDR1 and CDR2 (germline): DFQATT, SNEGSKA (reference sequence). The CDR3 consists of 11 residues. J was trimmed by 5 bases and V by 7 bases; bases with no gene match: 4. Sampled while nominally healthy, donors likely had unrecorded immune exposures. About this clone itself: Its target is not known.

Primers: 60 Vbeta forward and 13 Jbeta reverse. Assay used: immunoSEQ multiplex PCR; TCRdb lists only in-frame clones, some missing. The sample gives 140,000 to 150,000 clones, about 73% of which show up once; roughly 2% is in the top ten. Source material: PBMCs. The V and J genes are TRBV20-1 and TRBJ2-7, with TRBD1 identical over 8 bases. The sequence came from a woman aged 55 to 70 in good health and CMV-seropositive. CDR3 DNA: TGCAGTGGACAGGGGAAAAACGAGCAGTACTTC. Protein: CSGQGKNEQYF.